Listed below are T cell receptor beta chains from one sample, sequenced in a study of shared clonotypes between healthy human individuals. Clones were read by immunoSEQ multiplex PCR, and TCRdb kept only the in-frame ones, dropping some. This table holds about 1,900,000 clones, less than 95% found once. Material: naive CD8+ T cells sorted from blood. All receptors come from a man aged 18 to 35 in good health. The CDR3 runs from the conserved cysteine through the conserved F or W. D genes are given only for firm matches. The size entry is marked missing in some rows and otherwise reads once, few, many or a size class.

abundance,d_gene,v_gene,j_gene,CDR3aa,CDR3nt
.,.,TRBV11-2,TRBJ2-1,CASSLDPDGSNEQFF,TGTGCCAGCAGCTTAGACCCGGACGGCTCAAATGAGCAGTTCTTC
.,.,TRBV5-1,TRBJ2-5,CASSSAPGLAFGEAQYF,TGCGCCAGCAGCTCCGCACCTGGATTAGCGTTCGGGGAGGCCCAGTACTTC
.,TRBD1,TRBV4-1,TRBJ2-7,CASSQGQGVSYEQYF,TGCGCCAGCAGCCAAGGGCAGGGGGTATCCTACGAGCAGTACTTC
once,.,TRBV7-9,TRBJ2-2,CASSGPLLLLTGELFF,TGTGCCAGCAGCGGTCCACTACTACTACTAACCGGGGAGCTGTTTTTT
once,.,TRBV7-8,TRBJ2-3,CASSLDTGATYTDTQYF,TGTGCCAGCAGCTTAGATACGGGGGCCACTTACACAGACACGCAGTATTTT
.,.,TRBV6-5,TRBJ2-7,CASSYVRVGEQYF,TGTGCCAGCAGTTACGTGAGGGTCGGCGAGCAGTACTTC
.,.,TRBV5-4,TRBJ1-5,CASSFLNQPQHF,TGTGCCAGCAGCTTTCTGAATCAGCCCCAGCATTTT
.,TRBD2,TRBV7-2,TRBJ2-3,CASSLDREGLEDTQYF,TGTGCCAGCAGCTTAGACCGGGAGGGCCTGGAAGATACGCAGTATTTT
once,.,TRBV20-1,TRBJ2-1,CSAREENEQFF,TGCAGTGCTAGGGAGGAGAATGAGCAGTTCTTC
.,.,TRBV5-1,TRBJ2-7,CASSLEQNYEQYF,TGCGCCAGCAGCTTGGAACAGAACTACGAGCAGTACTTC
.,.,TRBV7-3,TRBJ2-7,CASSFVERGWVEQYF,TGTGCCAGCAGCTTCGTCGAGCGCGGCTGGGTCGAGCAGTACTTC
.,TRBD1,TRBV19,TRBJ2-7,CASSYRGVAYEQYF,TGTGCCAGTAGCTACAGGGGGGTTGCTTACGAGCAGTACTTC
.,.,TRBV7-2,TRBJ1-2,CASSPTWATSGYTF,TGTGCCAGCAGCCCCACTTGGGCAACCTCTGGCTACACCTTC
.,TRBD2,TRBV11-2,TRBJ2-7,CASSLGGGAPVF,TGTGCCAGCAGCTTAGGGGGAGGGGCCCCTGTCTTC
.,.,TRBV6-6,TRBJ2-3,CASSDGDTQYF,TGTGCCAGCAGCGACGGAGATACGCAGTATTTT
.,TRBD1,TRBV27,TRBJ2-5,CASSLMGQGEETQYF,TGTGCCAGCAGTCTAATGGGACAGGGTGAAGAGACCCAGTACTTC
.,.,TRBV7-2,TRBJ2-1,CASSLSNEQFF,TGTGCCAGCAGCTTAAGCAATGAGCAGTTCTTC
.,.,TRBV9,TRBJ2-2,CASSAPEGLTGELFF,TGTGCCAGCAGCGCCCCCGAGGGGCTCACCGGGGAGCTGTTTTTT
once,TRBD1,TRBV9,TRBJ1-1,CASSASSGGNTEAFF,TGTGCCAGCAGCGCCTCGTCAGGGGGGAACACTGAAGCTTTCTTT
few,.,TRBV13,TRBJ2-7,CASSLGRTYEQYF,TGTGCCAGCAGCTTAGGCAGAACCTACGAGCAGTACTTC
.,.,TRBV27,TRBJ1-4,CASGLGPGVIEKLFF,TGTGCCAGCGGCCTCGGTCCAGGGGTCATCGAAAAACTGTTTTTT
once,.,TRBV30,TRBJ2-3,CAWSLGDTQYF,TGTGCCTGGTCCCTGGGGGATACGCAGTATTTT
.,TRBD2,TRBV14,TRBJ2-7,CASSQASLAGVGDEQYF,TGTGCCAGCAGCCAAGCCTCCCTAGCGGGAGTGGGAGACGAGCAGTACTTC
few,TRBD1,TRBV7-9,TRBJ1-5,CASSLGTGGNQPQHF,TGTGCCAGCAGCTTAGGGACAGGGGGCAATCAGCCCCAGCATTTT
.,.,TRBV19,TRBJ2-5,CASSIWEGETQYF,TGTGCCAGTAGTATCTGGGAAGGAGAGACCCAGTACTTC
.,TRBD1,TRBV28,TRBJ2-7,CASSRDRGFNEQYF,TGTGCCAGCAGTAGGGACAGGGGGTTCAACGAGCAGTACTTC
once,.,TRBV27,TRBJ2-7,CASSFFREYEQYF,TGTGCCAGCAGTTTCTTCAGGGAGTACGAGCAGTACTTC
once,.,TRBV5-1,TRBJ2-1,CASSQTSLGEQFF,TGCGCCAGCAGCCAGACTAGTCTCGGTGAGCAGTTCTTC
.,.,TRBV10-3,TRBJ2-2,CAISDSRPTGELFF,TGTGCCATCAGTGATAGCAGGCCCACCGGGGAGCTGTTTTTT
.,.,TRBV5-5,TRBJ2-7,CASSLSHTYEQYF,TGTGCCAGCAGCTTGTCACACACCTACGAGCAGTACTTC
.,.,TRBV28,TRBJ1-5,CASSPQTVINQPQHF,TGTGCCAGCAGTCCACAGACAGTGATCAATCAGCCCCAGCATTTT
.,.,TRBV7-2,TRBJ2-3,CASSPGAIIRTDTQYF,TGTGCCAGCAGCCCCGGGGCTATCATAAGAACAGATACGCAGTATTTT
.,.,TRBV19,TRBJ2-7,CASSLGGLESYEQYF,TGTGCCAGTAGTCTGGGGGGCCTAGAATCTTACGAGCAGTACTTC
once,TRBD2,TRBV2,TRBJ2-3,CASSEMPAGGEGDTQYF,TGTGCCAGCAGTGAGATGCCAGCGGGGGGAGAGGGAGATACGCAGTATTTT
.,TRBD1,TRBV4-3,TRBJ2-3,CASSPGQGFDTQYF,TGCGCCAGCAGCCCGGGACAGGGGTTTGATACGCAGTATTTT
.,.,TRBV6-5,TRBJ2-2,CASSYSASFSGELFF,TGTGCCAGCAGTTACTCGGCTAGTTTCTCCGGGGAGCTGTTTTTT
.,.,TRBV6-5,TRBJ2-7,CASTNSVGYEQYF,TGTGCCAGCACCAACTCTGTCGGCTACGAGCAGTACTTC
.,.,TRBV5-4,TRBJ2-7,CASSPYLSPGEQYF,TGTGCCAGCAGCCCATACCTTTCGCCCGGCGAGCAGTACTTC
.,.,TRBV5-6,TRBJ2-2,CASSLFDVEFANTGELFF,TGTGCCAGCAGCTTGTTCGATGTGGAGTTTGCGAACACCGGGGAGCTGTTTTTT
.,TRBD2,TRBV7-2,TRBJ2-7,CASRVTGTSGSFYEQYF,TGTGCCAGCAGGGTCACCGGGACTAGCGGGAGTTTTTACGAGCAGTACTTC
.,.,TRBV9,TRBJ2-7,CASSTYRAGEQYF,TGTGCCAGCAGCACATACAGGGCTGGCGAGCAGTACTTC
.,TRBD2,TRBV4-2,TRBJ2-7,CASSQDGGGPTYEQYF,TGTGCCAGCAGCCAAGATGGCGGGGGGCCAACCTACGAGCAGTACTTC
.,.,TRBV6-1,TRBJ1-3,CASSELGSSGNTIYF,TGTGCCAGCAGTGAACTGGGGAGCTCTGGAAACACCATATATTTT
.,.,TRBV6-1,TRBJ2-5,CASRVRGGETQYF,TGTGCCAGCAGAGTCAGGGGAGGGGAGACCCAGTACTTC
.,TRBD2,TRBV13,TRBJ2-5,CASSLRGLAGETQYF,TGTGCCAGCAGCTTACGCGGGCTAGCGGGGGAGACCCAGTACTTC
.,.,TRBV4-1,TRBJ2-4,CASSQGGDKNIQYF,TGCGCCAGCAGCCAAGGGGGGGACAAAAACATTCAGTACTTC
.,.,TRBV13,TRBJ1-1,CASSLERRSNTEAFF,TGTGCCAGCAGCTTAGAGAGACGATCTAACACTGAAGCTTTCTTT
.,.,TRBV28,TRBJ2-1,CASSPSGGPIYNEQFF,TGTGCCAGCAGCCCCTCCGGGGGGCCCATCTACAATGAGCAGTTCTTC
.,TRBD1,TRBV28,TRBJ2-1,CASSPPGTGSDEQFF,TGTGCCAGCAGTCCACCCGGGACAGGATCGGATGAGCAGTTCTTC
.,TRBD2,TRBV27,TRBJ2-5,CASSSASGGRETQYF,TGTGCCAGCAGTTCCGCTAGCGGGGGGCGAGAGACCCAGTACTTC